These 18 T cell receptor beta chains originate from one sample sequenced in a study of cytomegalovirus exposure and HLA in healthy donors (dated by TCRdb to about 2017). The library was prepared using the immunoSEQ multiplex PCR assay. For the multiplex PCR, a mixture combining 60 forward primers for TCR Vbeta segments and 13 reverse primers for TCR Jbeta segments was used. As stored in TCRdb, this immuneACCESS dataset retains in-frame rearrangements with V and J assigned. A fraction of the clones does not appear; measured against another copy, unresolved V genes explain less than half of the discrepancy, and the remainder lacks a known reason. The sample table lists over 150,000 clones, roughly 75% of them with a count of one. The ten largest clones take up over 1.3% of the sample. Sequenced: PBMCs. The receptors derive from a man between 18 and 35 years old in good health and CMV-seronegative.

This chain joins TRBV9 and TRBJ2-1; 8 nucleotides agree with TRBD1. This CDR3 region has 13 residues. The germline CDR1 and CDR2 sequences are SGDLS and YYNGEE. V lost 7 bases and J lost 9; bases outside the gene matches: 9. CDR3 coding DNA: TGTGCCAGCGGGGACAGGACGGGCGCTGAGCAGTTCTTC. This encodes CASGDRTGAEQFF.

V usage is TRBV9 and J usage is TRBJ1-2; no reliable D call. The ends were cut back, 0 bases at V and 2 bases at J, with 5 bases in the middle. The germline V gene encodes CDR1 SGDLS and CDR2 YYNGEE. The length of the CDR3 is 13 residues. CDR3 amino acids: CASSVGQNYGYTF. Written as DNA, the CDR3 is TGTGCCAGCAGCGTAGGGCAGAACTATGGCTACACCTTC.

The chain links TRBV11-2 to TRBJ2-7, with 9 bases that match TRBD1. The CDR3 is made up of 13 amino acids. Germline-derived CDR1 and CDR2 are SGHAT and FQNNGV. V was pared by 5 bases and J by 7 bases, with 6 bases of the junction left unmatched. Here the CDR3 reads CASSEGQGLEQYF. The CDR3 nucleotides are TGTGCCAGCAGCGAAGGACAGGGGTTAGAGCAGTACTTC.

This sequence joins TRBV10-1 and TRBJ2-1; tentative D call: TRBD1 (6 bases). Trimming cost V 8 bases and J 0 bases, with 17 bases left between them. The CDR3 spans 16 residues. Germline assignment: CDR1 WNHNN and CDR2 SYGVQD (reference sequence). The CDR3 sequence is CASSSGRTDSYNEQFF. The CDR3 bases are TGCGCCAGCTCCTCCGGCAGGACAGACTCCTACAATGAGCAGTTCTTC.

To note about this clone: One end of the junction does not line up with germline, which may come from a read error. The CDR3 loop is CASSPPRF. CDR3 bases: TGTGCCAGCAGCCCCCCCCGCTTC. The gene calls are TRBV7-9 and TRBJ1-2; D not certain. Germline V CDR1 and CDR2: SEHNR, FQNEAQ (reference sequence). This CDR3 region has 8 residues.

The chain links TRBV4-1 to TRBJ2-7; 8 bases align to TRBD2. The length of the CDR3 is 17 residues. CDR1 MGHRA and CDR2 YSYEKL come from the germline V gene. V lost 3 bases and J lost 5; bases outside the gene matches: 15. CDR3 sequence reads: CASSQENGGGRYDEQYF. The CDR3, as DNA: TGCGCCAGCAGCCAGGAAAATGGCGGGGGGCGCTATGACGAGCAGTACTTC.

This chain joins TRBV18 and TRBJ2-5; maybe TRBD1 (5 bases). Germline CDR1 and CDR2: KGHSH and LQKENI. V lost 1 base to trimming and J lost 1 base, with 13 bases between them. The CDR3 sequence is 16 residues long. The CDR3 reads CASSPLIGAAQETQYF. The DNA for the CDR3 is TGTGCCAGCTCACCACTGATTGGGGCAGCCCAAGAGACCCAGTACTTC.

This chain connects TRBV2 to TRBJ1-6; 8 bases are a match to TRBD1. This CDR3 spans 14 amino acids. Germline CDR1 SNHLY, CDR2 FYNNEI. After removal of 3 bases from V and 7 bases from J, the junction contained 2 bases not matched to a gene. The CDR3 region is CASSDGQGNSPLHF. The CDR3 region has the DNA TGTGCCAGCAGTGATGGACAGGGAAATTCACCCCTCCACTTT.

This clone has only a few counts. The V gene is TRBV5-4, the J gene TRBJ2-7; TRBD2 matches at 7 bases. The CDR3 consists of 12 residues. Germline CDR1 SGHNT, CDR2 YYREEE (reference sequence). V trimming: 9 bases; J trimming: 7 bases; junction bases outside the gene matches: 10. CDR3 sequence (DNA): TGTGCCACCTCAGTTCAGCGGGGAGAGCAGTACTTC. Its protein product is CATSVQRGEQYF.

About this clone: One end of the junction fails to match germline, which may point to a read error. V is TRBV7-9 and J is TRBJ2-7, with D perhaps TRBD2 (5 bases). The length of the CDR3 is 15 residues. CDR1 is SEHNR and CDR2 is FQNEAQ in the germline V gene (reference sequence). The DNA of the CDR3 is TGTTCCAGCAGCTTCCCGACGGACCCTGAGGGCGAGCAGTACTTC. It codes for CSSSFPTDPEGEQYF.

The J gene is TRBJ2-7, the V gene TRBV6-1, with D possibly being TRBD2 (5 bases). The length of the CDR3 is 15 residues. The V gene lost 0 bases and the J gene lost 0 bases, with 9 bases spanning the gap. Germline CDR1 MNHNS, CDR2 SASEGT. In DNA form, the CDR3 reads TGTGCCAGCAGTGAAGCAGGTGAGGGCTCCTACGAGCAGTACTTC. The encoded protein is CASSEAGEGSYEQYF.

This clone was seen just once. The CDR3 nucleotides are TGTGCCAGCAGCCCCGACGCAGGGGCTTGGTATGGCTACACCTTC. Translating it yields CASSPDAGAWYGYTF. The chain couples TRBV5-6 to TRBJ1-2; tentatively, D is TRBD1 (6 bases). The germline gives CDR1 SGHDT, CDR2 YYEEEE. The CDR3 contains 15 residues. The V and J ends lost 4 bases and 5 bases respectively, with 18 bases between them.

V usage is TRBV10-3 and J usage is TRBJ2-3, with D possibly matching TRBD2 (5 bases). V lost 7 bases, J lost 4 bases, and 9 bases lay in between. CDR1 and CDR2 (germline): ENHRY, SYGVKD. This CDR3 region has 12 residues. The CDR3 spells CAIKEEADTQYF. The CDR3 nucleotides read TGTGCCATCAAGGAGGAGGCAGATACGCAGTATTTT.

This rearrangement joins TRBV25-1 to TRBJ2-2; 7 bases agree with TRBD2. The ends lost 6 bases at V and 7 bases at J; junction bases unmatched: 14. Per the germline V gene, CDR1 is MGHDK and CDR2 is SYGVNS. The CDR3 totals 16 residues. The CDR3 protein is CASSRRGDPPIGELFF. DNA of the CDR3: TGTGCCAGCAGCCGCCGGGGGGACCCACCCATCGGGGAGCTGTTTTTT.

The V gene is TRBV30, the J gene TRBJ1-5; D is unclear. In germline, CDR1 is GTSNPN, CDR2 SVGIG (reference sequence). Trimming stripped 3 bases from V and 4 bases from J, with 10 bases between. CDR3 length: 13 amino acids. The CDR3 nucleotides read TGTGCCTGGAGCGCTGCGGGGAATCAGCCCCAGCATTTT. Its translation: CAWSAAGNQPQHF.

This rearrangement joins TRBV7-2 to TRBJ1-1; D is uncertain. The length of the CDR3 is 13 residues. The germline V gene has CDR1 SGHTA and CDR2 FQGNSA. The V and J ends lost 3 bases and 1 base respectively, with 6 bases between them. Here the CDR3 DNA reads TGTGCCAGCAGCTTCTCCCCGAACACTGAAGCTTTCTTT. Translation: CASSFSPNTEAFF.

The chain employs TRBV15 and TRBJ2-3, with 9 nucleotides matching TRBD2. This CDR3 has 15 residues. V dropped 0 bases and J dropped 4; count of bases not matched to a gene: 2. Germline assignment: CDR1 LNHNV and CDR2 YYDKDF (reference sequence). CDR3 protein: CATSRDAGGPDTQYF. In DNA, the CDR3 is TGTGCCACCAGCAGAGATGCGGGAGGGCCAGATACGCAGTATTTT.

This chain uses TRBV4-3 with TRBJ2-7, with D possibly being TRBD2 (6 bases). The CDR3 has 17 amino acids. V was pared by 2 bases and J by 6 bases, with 23 bases between. Per the germline V gene, CDR1 is LGHNA and CDR2 is YSLEER. CDR3 sequence: CASSQIYPGWRAGEQYF. The CDR3, as DNA: TGCGCCAGCAGCCAAATCTACCCCGGGTGGAGGGCTGGCGAGCAGTACTTC.